The 3 T cell receptor beta chains below were found in one sample sequenced in a study of cytomegalovirus exposure and HLA in healthy donors. Profiled with immunoSEQ multiplex PCR; TCRdb holds only in-frame clones, not every one. This table holds 100,000 to 150,000 clones, around 95% found once. Sample: PBMCs. These receptors were obtained from a man between 18 and 35 years old in good health and CMV-seronegative.

The chain joins TRBV9 to TRBJ2-7, with D tentatively TRBD2 (7 bases). The germline gives CDR1 SGDLS, CDR2 YYNGEE. V lost 3 bases and J 7 bases, leaving 14 bases between the germline ends. CDR3 size: 13 residues. CDR3 in amino acids: CASSEGGKGEQYF. In nucleotides, the CDR3 is TGTGCCAGCAGCGAGGGGGGGAAGGGAGAGCAGTACTTC.

The genes are TRBV20-1 and TRBJ2-7; D possibly corresponds to TRBD1 (5 bases). The germline gives CDR1 DFQATT, CDR2 SNEGSKA (reference sequence). The V gene lost 5 bases and the J gene lost 6 bases, with 11 bases spanning the gap. CDR3 size: 11 residues. CDR3 sequence: CSAPRQGEQYF. In DNA form, the CDR3 reads TGCAGTGCTCCCCGGCAGGGCGAGCAGTACTTC.

The gene calls are TRBV19 and TRBJ1-5; D is ambiguous. The CDR3 extends over 13 amino acids. V dropped 1 base and J dropped 6 bases, with 7 bases sitting between them. Germline V lookup: CDR1 LNHDA, CDR2 SQIVND (reference sequence). In nucleotides, the CDR3 is TGTGCCAGTAGTATAGTAAGCGCTCAGCCCCAGCATTTT. The encoded protein is CASSIVSAQPQHF.